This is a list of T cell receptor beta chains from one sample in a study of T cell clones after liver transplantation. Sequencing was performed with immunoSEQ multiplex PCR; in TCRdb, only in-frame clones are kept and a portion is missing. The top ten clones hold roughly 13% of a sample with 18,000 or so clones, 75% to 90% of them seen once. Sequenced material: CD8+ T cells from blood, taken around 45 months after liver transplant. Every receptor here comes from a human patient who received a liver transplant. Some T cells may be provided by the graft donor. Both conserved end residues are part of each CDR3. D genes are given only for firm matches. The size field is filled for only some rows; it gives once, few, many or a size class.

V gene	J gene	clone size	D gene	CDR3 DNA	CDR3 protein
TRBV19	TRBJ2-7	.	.	TGTGCCAGTAGTATTATGATTCACTCCTACGAGCAGTACTTC	CASSIMIHSYEQYF
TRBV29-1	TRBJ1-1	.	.	TGCAGCGTTGACTCATATCCAGAAGCTTTCTTT	CSVDSYPEAFF
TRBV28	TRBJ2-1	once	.	TGTGCCAGCAGCCTTGACCGAGCGCCCTTCTCCTACAATGAGCAGTTCTTC	CASSLDRAPFSYNEQFF
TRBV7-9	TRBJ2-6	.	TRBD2	TGTGCCAGCAGCCCCGGACTAGCGGGAGTCGGACCCGGGGCCAACGTCCTGACTTTC	CASSPGLAGVGPGANVLTF
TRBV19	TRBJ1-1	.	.	TGTGCCAGTATTAGTCCTGGGGACACTGAAGCTTTCTTT	CASISPGDTEAFF
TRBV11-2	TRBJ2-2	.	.	TGTGCCAGCAGCTTAGCCCTCTGGGACTCTCCCACCGGGGAGCTGTTTTTT	CASSLALWDSPTGELFF
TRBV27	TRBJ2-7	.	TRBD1	TGTGCCAGTAGGGACAGCTACGAGCAGTACTTC	CASRDSYEQYF
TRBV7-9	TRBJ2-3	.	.	TGTGCCAGCAGCCCACCCGGGAGACCCGCCACAGATACGCAGTATTTT	CASSPPGRPATDTQYF
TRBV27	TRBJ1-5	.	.	TGTGCCAGCAGTTTTTCCGGCCTAGCCCAGCCCCAGCATTTT	CASSFSGLAQPQHF
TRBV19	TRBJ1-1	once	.	TGTGCCAGTAGTATACAGTCCAGCACTGAAGCTTTCTTT	CASSIQSSTEAFF
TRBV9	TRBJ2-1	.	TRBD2	TGTGCCAGCAGCGCTAGCGGGAGCCCCTACAATGAGCAGTTCTTC	CASSASGSPYNEQFF
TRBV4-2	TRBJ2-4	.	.	TGTGCCAGCAGCCAAGATAGGCAGGGACGTGCCAAAAACATTCAGTACTTC	CASSQDRQGRAKNIQYF
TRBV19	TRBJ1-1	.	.	TGTGCCAGTAGTATAAATTCGAACACTGAAGCTTTCTTT	CASSINSNTEAFF
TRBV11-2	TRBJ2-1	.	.	TGTGCCAGCAGCTTAGTGATAGGGCCCTACAATGAGCAGTTCTTC	CASSLVIGPYNEQFF
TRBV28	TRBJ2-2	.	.	TGTGCCAGCAGTTTACAGGGGGGTGTCAATACCGGGGAGCTGTTTTTT	CASSLQGGVNTGELFF
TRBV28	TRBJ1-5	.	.	TGTGCCAGCAGTTTTCGGGGGACTAATCAGCCCCAGCATTTT	CASSFRGTNQPQHF